This T cell receptor beta chain was sequenced for a study of CD8+ T cells in alopecia areata. Germline-derived CDR1 and CDR2 are SGHVS and FQNEAQ. Trimming removed 2 bases at V and 7 bases at J, with 8 bases between. The CDR3 covers 13 residues. Regarding treatment: oral pan-JAK inhibitor, 5-10 mg twice daily. After isolation, RNA underwent reverse transcription to generate cDNA as the sequencing template. Sequencing used immunoSEQ multiplex PCR; TCRdb keeps in-frame clones, though not all of them. The table lists 90,000 to 120,000 clones, 84% of them singletons. The specimen comprised CD8+ T cells sorted from blood, sampled at week 24, from a patient treated with tofacitinib. This sequence was found in a human donor with alopecia areata. The chain employs TRBV7-8 and TRBJ2-2; D is possibly TRBD2 (6 bases). CDR3 bases: TGTGCCAGCAGCTTAAGGGGAGGCGGGGAGCTGTTTTTT. This encodes CASSLRGGGELFF.